This T cell receptor (beta chain) was observed in a study of shared clonotypes between healthy human individuals. For the study at large: There were three CD4 naive, three CD4 memory, two CD8 naive and one CD8 memory plates per donor. Points from the study as a whole: What naive subsets generally showed was a larger estimated richness than memory subsets showed. The sole specimen, blood, was sampled, and tissue repertoires likely differ.

This CDR3 is 14 amino acids long. Per germline, CDR1 SQVTM and CDR2 ANQGSEA. V lost 2 bases, J lost 4 bases, and 6 bases stayed unmatched. As to this clone: The antigen is undetermined.

The naive CD8 fraction comprised CD45RO-negative cells positively selected for CCR7 and excluded terminally differentiated effector memory CD45RA+ cells. The data were produced by immunoSEQ multiplex PCR, yet TCRdb's version contains in-frame clones alone and is incomplete. The table has about 580,000 clones, about 98% seen once. The sequencing input was naive CD8+ T cells sorted from blood. The sequence came from a man aged 25-40 years in good health. V and J are TRBV29-1 and TRBJ2-7; TRBD1 agrees at 9 bases. The CDR3 spells CSVELQGAIYEQYF. In DNA, the CDR3 is TGCAGCGTTGAATTACAGGGGGCAATTTACGAGCAGTACTTC.